Each of the 21 T cell receptor beta chains below was sequenced from the same sample in a study of T cell responses to AZD1222 COVID-19 vaccine. The assay was immunoSEQ multiplex PCR, and TCRdb's table has in-frame clones only and misses some. Here the sample spans some 170,000 clones, roughly 91% being singletons. This specimen consisted of peripheral blood, obtained on day 0 of AZD1222 vaccination. Receptors originate from an adult in good health.

The chain employs TRBV28 and TRBJ2-3, with TRBD1 as a possible D gene (6 bases). The V and J ends lost 6 bases and 0 bases respectively, with 10 bases between them. The CDR3 runs 14 residues. Germline CDR1 is MDHEN and CDR2 is SYDVKM. CDR3 in DNA: TGTGCCAGCAGCCTACAGGGCAGCACAGATACGCAGTATTTT. Amino acids: CASSLQGSTDTQYF.

This clone was detected once. The chain has TRBV5-1 and TRBJ1-2; tentative D call: TRBD1 (5 bases). There are 14 residues in the CDR3. V was cut by 0 bases and J by 12 bases, with 18 bases left in between. Germline V gene data show CDR1 as SGHRS and CDR2 as YFSETQ. The CDR3 DNA follows: TGCGCCAGCAGCTTGGATCCGGGCCGGGACGTTGACACCTTC. This codes for CASSLDPGRDVDTF.

This chain uses TRBV5-5 with TRBJ2-5; D is unclear. Germline V gives CDR1 SGHKS, CDR2 YYEKEE (reference sequence). The CDR3 consists of 12 residues. Between the trimmed V and J ends, which lost 2 bases and 2 bases, there was a span of 4 bases. The chain's CDR3 is CASSLRQETQYF. CDR3 DNA: TGTGCCAGCAGCTTACGGCAAGAGACCCAGTACTTC.

The chain employs TRBV5-1 and TRBJ2-4; D call uncertain. Trimming shortened V by 4 bases and J by 0 bases, and 11 bases separated the two germline ends. CDR3 length: 15 residues. Per germline, CDR1 SGHRS and CDR2 YFSETQ. The CDR3 sequence is CASSPNSRAKNIQYF. The CDR3, as DNA: TGCGCCAGCAGCCCTAACTCTCGAGCCAAAAACATTCAGTACTTC.

The V gene is TRBV6-2 or TRBV6-3, the J gene TRBJ2-1; unclear D gene. The CDR3 covers 17 residues. Trimming took 1 base from V and 4 from J, leaving 17 bases between them. Germline-derived CDR1 and CDR2 are MNHEY and SVGEGT. DNA for the CDR3: TGTGCCAGCAGTTACTACCTAACTACCCCGACTTACAATGAGCAGTTCTTC. Translated: CASSYYLTTPTYNEQFF.

This clone occurred once. The DNA of the CDR3 is TGCGCCAGCAGCTTCAGCGCGCTCACAGATACGCAGTATTTT. This sequence encodes CASSFSALTDTQYF. V and J are TRBV5-1 and TRBJ2-3; the D is unclear. The germline V gene encodes CDR1 SGHRS and CDR2 YFSETQ. This CDR3 has 14 amino acids. V was pared by 2 bases and J by 2 bases, with 9 bases between.

The chain is built from TRBV5-1 and TRBJ1-1; D gene uncertain. The germline V gene has CDR1 SGHRS and CDR2 YFSETQ. This CDR3 is 14 amino acids long. Trimming removed 1 base from V and 4 bases from J, with 11 bases in between. DNA of the CDR3: TGCGCCAGCAGCTTGTCGGTTATAAGCACTGAAGCTTTCTTT. Its protein is CASSLSVISTEAFF. Drawing the rest from reference TRBV5-1 and TRBJ1-1, the complete variable domain is KAGVTQTPRYLIKTRGQQVTLSCSPISGHRSVSWYQQTPGQGLQFLFEYFSETQRNKGNFPGRFSGRQFSNSRSEMNVSTLELGDSALYLCASSLSVISTEAFFGQGTRLTVV.

This chain joins TRBV14 and TRBJ2-5; 12 nucleotides align to TRBD1. This CDR3 contains 18 residues. V lost 4 bases, J lost 5 bases, and 14 bases stayed unmatched. Germline lookup yields CDR1 SGHDN and CDR2 FVKESK. The CDR3 region has the DNA TGTGCCAGCAGCCGCCGATCCGGGACAGGGGGCGTGGGGGAGACCCAGTACTTC. Encoded protein: CASSRRSGTGGVGETQYF.

This rearrangement joins TRBV23-1 to TRBJ2-4, with 14 bases that match TRBD2. TRBV23-1 is identified as an open reading frame with a role that is uncertain. Germline trimming cut 0 bases from V and 6 bases from J; bases unmatched to any gene: 13. The CDR3 length is 20 residues. CDR3: CASSQSTSGRAVFFRNIQYF. DNA for the CDR3: TGCGCCAGCAGTCAATCGACTAGCGGGAGGGCCGTATTTTTTCGAAACATTCAGTACTTC.

This sequence joins TRBV6-6 and TRBJ2-1; the match to TRBD2 covers 7 bases. Germline-derived CDR1 and CDR2 are MNHNY and SVGAGI (reference sequence). This CDR3 has 13 amino acids. The V gene end was trimmed by 5 bases and the J gene end by 9 bases; junction bases not matched to a gene: 7. CDR3 coding DNA: TGTGCCAGCAGTCGGGGGAGGGATGGTGAGCAGTTCTTC. As protein: CASSRGRDGEQFF.

In its sample, this clone was seen a few times. The chain couples TRBV4-3 to TRBJ2-2, with TRBD2 matching 8 bases. Trimming took 4 bases from V and 3 from J; bases not matched to a gene: 10. The CDR3 contains 17 residues. CDR1 and CDR2 from the germline V gene are LGHNA and YSLEER. As DNA, the CDR3 is TGCGCCAGCAGCCCCCGGGTTGGACTAGCAGACACCGGGGAGCTGTTTTTT. Its protein is CASSPRVGLADTGELFF.

The chain couples TRBV6-2 or TRBV6-3 to TRBJ2-5, with D unclear. The V gene lost 8 bases and the J gene lost 7 bases, with 26 bases spanning the gap. The CDR3 loop spans 16 amino acids. In germline, CDR1 is MNHEY, CDR2 SVGEGT. The CDR3 nucleotides read TGTGCCAGCGGCCGACGGACGCCTAGAGAAATGGGGACCCAGTACTTC. The encoded protein is CASGRRTPREMGTQYF.

This chain joins TRBV4-2 and TRBJ1-2; D unresolved. The germline V gene has CDR1 LGHNA and CDR2 YNFKEQ. The CDR3 extends over 13 amino acids. Trimming left V 4 bases short and J 4 bases short, with 10 bases between. CDR3 bases: TGTGCCAGCAGCCCTGGGCAGTCCTATGGCTACACCTTC. It specifies CASSPGQSYGYTF.

The rearrangement uses TRBV5-4 and TRBJ1-4; 8 nucleotides line up with TRBD1. This CDR3 has 16 residues. The germline V gene encodes CDR1 SGHNT and CDR2 YYREEE (reference sequence). With 4 bases clipped from V and 5 bases from J, the junction kept 10 bases outside the gene matches. CDR3 DNA: TGTGCCAGCAGCGCAGAGACAGGGGTTATCAATGAAAAACTGTTTTTT. Protein product: CASSAETGVINEKLFF.

This clone was counted once. The chain couples TRBV18 to TRBJ2-1; TRBD1 aligns across 9 bases. This CDR3 is built from 15 residues. Germline V gives CDR1 KGHSH, CDR2 LQKENI. V shed 4 bases and J 4 bases; nucleotides not matched to a gene: 5. The CDR3 loop is CASSRTGAGYNEQFF. In DNA, the CDR3 is TGTGCCAGCTCACGGACAGGGGCGGGGTACAATGAGCAGTTCTTC. The full variable domain, with the rest looked up from reference TRBV18 and TRBJ2-1, is NAGVMQNPRHLVRRRGQEARLRCSPMKGHSHVYWYRQLPEEGLKFMVYLQKENIIDESGMPKERFSAEFPKEGPSILRIQQVVRGDSAAYFCASSRTGAGYNEQFFGPGTRLTVL.

CDR3 sequence reads: CASSPAGALVGYTF. As DNA, the CDR3 is TGTGCCAGCTCACCAGCCGGGGCCTTAGTTGGCTACACCTTC. The gene calls are TRBV18 and TRBJ1-2, with TRBD1 as a possible D gene (5 bases). V was cut by 2 bases and J by 7 bases, with 14 bases left in between. Germline-derived CDR1 and CDR2 are KGHSH and LQKENI. This CDR3 is built from 14 residues.

The rearrangement joins TRBV2 to TRBJ2-5, with a possible D match to TRBD1 (5 bases). The CDR3 contains 13 residues. V lost 1 base and J 4 bases, leaving 7 bases between the germline ends. Germline V lookup: CDR1 SNHLY, CDR2 FYNNEI. The CDR3 reads CASSEEGIETQYF. In nucleotides, the CDR3 is TGTGCCAGCAGTGAAGAGGGGATAGAGACCCAGTACTTC. Combining the CDR3 with reference TRBV2 and TRBJ2-5 gives the whole variable domain EPEVTQTPSHQVTQMGQEVILRCVPISNHLYFYWYRQILGQKVEFLVSFYNNEISEKSEIFDDQFSVERPDGSNFTLKIRSTKLEDSAMYFCASSEEGIETQYFGPGTRLLVL.

The gene calls are TRBV24-1 and TRBJ1-5; D is unresolved. CDR3 length equals 13 residues. Germline values: CDR1 KGHDR, CDR2 SFDVKD. V shed 3 bases and J shed 6 bases, with 8 bases lying between them. This CDR3 reads CATSDNGGQPQHF. CDR3 coding DNA: TGTGCCACCAGTGATAATGGTGGTCAGCCCCAGCATTTT.

The chain is built from TRBV7-8 and TRBJ1-4; the match to TRBD1 covers 7 bases. The germline CDR1 and CDR2 sequences are SGHVS and FQNEAQ. The CDR3 sequence is 20 residues long. V gave up 0 bases and J gave up 6 bases; unmatched junction bases: 19. Written as DNA, the CDR3 is TGTGCCAGCAGCTTAGCGCTCTCGAGGGGGCGTCTAGGTTTGGATGAAAAACTGTTTTTT. Encoded protein: CASSLALSRGRLGLDEKLFF. Looking up the rest from reference TRBV7-8 and TRBJ1-4 gives the full variable domain: GAGVSQSPRYKVAKRGQDVALRCDPISGHVSLFWYQQALGQGPEFLTYFQNEAQLDKSGLPSDRFFAERPEGSVSTLKIQRTQQEDSAVYLCASSLALSRGRLGLDEKLFFGSGTQLSVL.

The chain has TRBV6-2 or TRBV6-3 and TRBJ1-5; possible D gene TRBD1, 5 bases. The CDR3 is 17 amino acids. The V and J ends lost 4 bases and 2 bases respectively, with 18 bases between them. Germline CDR1 and CDR2: MNHEY and SVGEGT. CDR3 nucleotide sequence: TGTGCCAGCAGTTCCCCCGGATTGCAGGGAGGCAATCAGCCCCAGCATTTT. Its protein is CASSSPGLQGGNQPQHF.

The chain uses TRBV5-5 and TRBJ1-5, with a weak D call TRBD1 (6 bases). This CDR3 region has 15 residues. Per the germline V gene, CDR1 is SGHKS and CDR2 is YYEKEE (reference sequence). The ends were cut back, 4 bases at V and 2 bases at J, with 13 bases in the middle. The CDR3, as DNA: TGTGCCAGCAGCCCGGGGGGGCGAGGCAATCAGCCCCAGCATTTT. Translating gives CASSPGGRGNQPQHF.